The 2 T cell receptor beta chains below come from one sample, sequenced in a study of tumor and adjacent non-tumor tissue in lung cancer (dated by TCRdb to 2017 to 2018). RNA was isolated from bulk, unsorted tissue, and RNA quality was assessed with a NanoDrop ND-1000 and an Agilent 2100. The method was multiplex PCR. TCRdb records Illumina HiSeq 2500 as the sequencer. TCRbeta libraries were constructed through three rounds of nested PCR with primers (Table S4) according to protocols modified from ARM-PCR. TCRdb's own reprocessing of the public reads used fastp at Q25 and MiXCR and kept productive beta chains. All rows with the same CDR3 protein become a single entry with the most common DNA and genes. This sample is represented by 130,000 or so distinct CDR3 sequences; around three fifths of them were singletons. The ten largest clones add up to about 13% of the sample. Sequencing was done on a sample of lung tumor tissue. Receptor source: a man aged 25-45 years with non-small cell lung cancer.

In regard to this clonotype: An end of the junction does not agree with germline; a read error may underlie this. The chain employs TRBV20-1 and TRBJ2-5; 10 nucleotides match TRBD2. The V gene's germline CDR1 is DFQATT and CDR2 SNEGSKA (reference sequence). This CDR3 region has 15 residues. CDR3 nucleotides: TGCAGTACTAGAGATTTTGGACTAGCGGAAGAGACCCAATACTTC. Translated, it gives CSTRDFGLAEETQYF.

This clonotype has a single count. One end of the junction fails to match germline, which may point to a read error. This sequence joins TRBV6-5 and TRBJ1-2; D is unresolved. Germline CDR1 MNHEY, CDR2 SVGAGI. This CDR3 has 13 residues. CDR3 protein: CTSSYTATNGYTF. Written as DNA, the CDR3 is TGTACCAGCAGTTACACAGCGACTAATGGCTACACCTTC.